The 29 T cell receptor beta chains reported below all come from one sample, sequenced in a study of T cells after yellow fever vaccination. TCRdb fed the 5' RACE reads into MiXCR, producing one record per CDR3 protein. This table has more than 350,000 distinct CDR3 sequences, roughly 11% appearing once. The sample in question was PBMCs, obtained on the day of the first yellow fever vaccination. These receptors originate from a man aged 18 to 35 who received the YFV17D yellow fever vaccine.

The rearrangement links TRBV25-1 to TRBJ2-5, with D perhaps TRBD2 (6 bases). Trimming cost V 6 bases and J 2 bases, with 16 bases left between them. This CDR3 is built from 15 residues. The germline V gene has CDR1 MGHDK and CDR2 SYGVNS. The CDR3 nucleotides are TGTGCCAGCAGCCCGCAGGGCGGGAAACAAGAGACCCAGTACTTC. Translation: CASSPQGGKQETQYF. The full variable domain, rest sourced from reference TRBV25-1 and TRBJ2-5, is EADIYQTPRYLVIGTGKKITLECSQTMGHDKMYWYQQDPGMELHLIHYSYGVNSTEKGDLSSESTVSRIRTEHFPLTLESARPSHTSQYLCASSPQGGKQETQYFGPGTRLLVL.

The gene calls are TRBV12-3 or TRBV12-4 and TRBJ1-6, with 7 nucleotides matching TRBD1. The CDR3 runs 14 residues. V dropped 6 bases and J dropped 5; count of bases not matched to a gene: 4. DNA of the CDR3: TGTGCCAGCAGGACGGGACAGAATAATTCACCCCTCCACTTT. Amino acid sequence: CASRTGQNNSPLHF.

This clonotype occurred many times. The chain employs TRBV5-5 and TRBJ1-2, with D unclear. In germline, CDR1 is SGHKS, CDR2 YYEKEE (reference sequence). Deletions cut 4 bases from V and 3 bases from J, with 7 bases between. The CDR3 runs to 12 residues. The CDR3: CASSPGYYGYTF. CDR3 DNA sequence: TGTGCCAGCAGCCCCGGATACTATGGCTACACCTTC.

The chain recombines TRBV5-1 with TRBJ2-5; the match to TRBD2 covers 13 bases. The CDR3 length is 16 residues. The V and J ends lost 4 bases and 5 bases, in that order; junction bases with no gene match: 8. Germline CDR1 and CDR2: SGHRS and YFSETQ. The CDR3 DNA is TGCGCCAGCAGCGGGGGACTAGCGGGACCCCAGGAGACCCAGTACTTC. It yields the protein CASSGGLAGPQETQYF.

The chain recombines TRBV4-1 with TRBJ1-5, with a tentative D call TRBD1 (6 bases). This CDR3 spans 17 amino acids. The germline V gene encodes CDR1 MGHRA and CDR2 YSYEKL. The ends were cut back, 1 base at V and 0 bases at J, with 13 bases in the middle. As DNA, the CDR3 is TGCGCCAGCAGCCAAGTGGGCAGGGGAAATAGCAATCAGCCCCAGCATTTT. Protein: CASSQVGRGNSNQPQHF.

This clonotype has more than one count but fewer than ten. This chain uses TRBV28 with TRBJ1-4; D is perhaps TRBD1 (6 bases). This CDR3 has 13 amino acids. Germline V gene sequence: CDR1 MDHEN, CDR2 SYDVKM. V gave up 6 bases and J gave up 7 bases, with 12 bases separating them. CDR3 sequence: CASRARGPEKLFF. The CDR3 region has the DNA TGTGCCAGCAGGGCCAGGGGACCTGAAAAACTGTTTTTT. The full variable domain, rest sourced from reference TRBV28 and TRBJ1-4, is DVKVTQSSRYLVKRTGEKVFLECVQDMDHENMFWYRQDPGLGLRLIYFSYDVKMKEKGDIPEGYSVSREKKERFSLILESASTNQTSMYLCASRARGPEKLFFGSGTQLSVL.

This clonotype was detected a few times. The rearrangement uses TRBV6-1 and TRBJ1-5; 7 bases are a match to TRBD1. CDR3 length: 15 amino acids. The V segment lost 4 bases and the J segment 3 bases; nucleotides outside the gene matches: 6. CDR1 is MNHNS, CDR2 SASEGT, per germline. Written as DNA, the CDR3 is TGTGCCAGCAGTGTCACAGGGGATACCAATCAGCCCCAGCATTTT. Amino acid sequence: CASSVTGDTNQPQHF.

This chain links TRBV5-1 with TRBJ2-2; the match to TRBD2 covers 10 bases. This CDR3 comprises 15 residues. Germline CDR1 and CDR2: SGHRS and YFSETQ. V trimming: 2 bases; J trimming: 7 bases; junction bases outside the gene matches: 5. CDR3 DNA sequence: TGCGCCAGCAGCTTCCAGCGGGGGGGCGACGGGGAGCTGTTTTTT. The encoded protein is CASSFQRGGDGELFF.

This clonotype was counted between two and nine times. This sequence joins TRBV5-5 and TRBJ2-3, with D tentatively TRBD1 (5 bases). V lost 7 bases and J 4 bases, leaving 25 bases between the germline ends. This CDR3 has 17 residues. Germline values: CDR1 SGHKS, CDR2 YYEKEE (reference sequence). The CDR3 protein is CASLGPGINLGADTQYF. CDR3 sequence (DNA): TGTGCCAGCCTTGGCCCAGGGATAAACCTTGGCGCAGATACGCAGTATTTT. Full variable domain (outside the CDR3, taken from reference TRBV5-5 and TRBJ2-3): DAGVTQSPTHLIKTRGQQVTLRCSPISGHKSVSWYQQVLGQGPQFIFQYYEKEERGRGNFPDRFSARQFPNYSSELNVNALLLGDSALYLCASLGPGINLGADTQYFGPGTRLTVL.

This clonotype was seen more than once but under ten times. CDR3 sequence: CSVERGGRTDTQYF. As DNA, the CDR3 is TGCAGCGTTGAAAGGGGGGGGCGGACAGATACGCAGTATTTT. V usage is TRBV29-1 and J usage is TRBJ2-3; D might be TRBD2 (7 bases). Deletions cut 2 bases from V and 3 bases from J, with 12 bases between. This CDR3 spans 14 amino acids. From germline, CDR1 is SQVTM and CDR2 ANQGSEA.

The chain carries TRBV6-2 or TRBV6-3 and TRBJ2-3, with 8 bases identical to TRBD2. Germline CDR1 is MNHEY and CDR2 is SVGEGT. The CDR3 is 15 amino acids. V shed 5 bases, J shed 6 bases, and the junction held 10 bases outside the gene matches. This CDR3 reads CASSASGPKRDTQYF. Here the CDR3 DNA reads TGTGCCAGCAGTGCTAGCGGGCCCAAGCGGGATACGCAGTATTTT.

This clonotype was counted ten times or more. The CDR3 DNA sequence: TGCGCCAGCAGCCGACGACTAGCGGAAGAGACCCAGTACTTC. It translates to CASSRRLAEETQYF. The chain uses TRBV4-3 and TRBJ2-5; 9 bases match TRBD2. The germline V gene encodes CDR1 LGHNA and CDR2 YSLEER. The CDR3 has 14 residues. J lost 3 bases, V lost 4 bases, and 3 bases had no gene match.

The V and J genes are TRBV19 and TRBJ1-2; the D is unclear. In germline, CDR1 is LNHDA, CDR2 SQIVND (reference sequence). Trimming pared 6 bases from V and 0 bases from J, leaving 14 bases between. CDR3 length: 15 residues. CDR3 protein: CASSFEDDPNYGYTF. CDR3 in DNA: TGTGCCAGTAGCTTCGAGGACGATCCTAACTATGGCTACACCTTC.

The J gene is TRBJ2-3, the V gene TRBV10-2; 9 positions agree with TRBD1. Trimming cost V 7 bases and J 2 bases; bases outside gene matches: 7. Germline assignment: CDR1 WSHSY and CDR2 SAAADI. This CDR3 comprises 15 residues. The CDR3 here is CASTIGQGYTDTQYF. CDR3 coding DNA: TGCGCCAGCACCATAGGACAGGGGTACACAGATACGCAGTATTTT.

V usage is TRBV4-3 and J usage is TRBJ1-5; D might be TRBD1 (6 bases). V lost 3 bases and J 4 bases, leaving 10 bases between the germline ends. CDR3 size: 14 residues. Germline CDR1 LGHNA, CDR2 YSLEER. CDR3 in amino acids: CASSQRTENQPQHF. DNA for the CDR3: TGCGCCAGCAGCCAGCGGACAGAGAATCAGCCCCAGCATTTT.

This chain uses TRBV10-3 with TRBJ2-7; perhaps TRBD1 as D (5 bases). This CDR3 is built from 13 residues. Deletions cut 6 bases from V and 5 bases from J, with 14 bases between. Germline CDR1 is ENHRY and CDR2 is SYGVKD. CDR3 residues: CAIRKTETDEQYV. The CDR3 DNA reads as TGTGCCATCAGGAAGACAGAAACGGACGAGCAGTACGTC.

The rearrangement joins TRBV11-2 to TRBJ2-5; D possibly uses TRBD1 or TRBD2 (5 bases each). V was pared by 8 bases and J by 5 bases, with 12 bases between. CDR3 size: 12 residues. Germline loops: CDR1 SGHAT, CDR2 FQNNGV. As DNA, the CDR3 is TGTGCCAGCCTCAGGGACCGGGAGACCCAGTACTTC. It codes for CASLRDRETQYF.

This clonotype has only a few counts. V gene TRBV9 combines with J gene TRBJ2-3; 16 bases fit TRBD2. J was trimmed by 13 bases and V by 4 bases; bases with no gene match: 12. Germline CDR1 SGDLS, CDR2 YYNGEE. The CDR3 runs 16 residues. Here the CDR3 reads CASSHPGTSGGGKEYF. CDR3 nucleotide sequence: TGTGCCAGCAGCCATCCCGGGACTAGCGGGGGGGGAAAGGAGTATTTT.

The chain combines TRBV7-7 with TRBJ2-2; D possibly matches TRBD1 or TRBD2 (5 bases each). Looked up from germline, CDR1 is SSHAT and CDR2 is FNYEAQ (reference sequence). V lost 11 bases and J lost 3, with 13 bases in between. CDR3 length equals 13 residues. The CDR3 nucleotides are TGTGCCCCAGGGAGAGAGGACACCGGGGAGCTGTTTTTT. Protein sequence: CAPGREDTGELFF.

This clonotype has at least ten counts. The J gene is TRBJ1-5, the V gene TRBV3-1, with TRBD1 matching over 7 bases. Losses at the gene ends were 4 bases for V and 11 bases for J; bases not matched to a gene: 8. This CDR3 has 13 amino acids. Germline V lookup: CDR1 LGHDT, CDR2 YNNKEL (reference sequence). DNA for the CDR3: TGTGCCAGCAGCCCTGGACAGGAGCGGGCCCAGCATTTT. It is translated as CASSPGQERAQHF.

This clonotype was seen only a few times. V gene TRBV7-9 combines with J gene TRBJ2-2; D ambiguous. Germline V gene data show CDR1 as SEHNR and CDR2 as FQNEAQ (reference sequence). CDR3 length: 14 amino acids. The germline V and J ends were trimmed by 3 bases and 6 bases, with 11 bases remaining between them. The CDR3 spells CASSLPGFPGELFF. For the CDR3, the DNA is TGTGCCAGCAGCTTGCCAGGCTTTCCCGGGGAGCTGTTTTTT.

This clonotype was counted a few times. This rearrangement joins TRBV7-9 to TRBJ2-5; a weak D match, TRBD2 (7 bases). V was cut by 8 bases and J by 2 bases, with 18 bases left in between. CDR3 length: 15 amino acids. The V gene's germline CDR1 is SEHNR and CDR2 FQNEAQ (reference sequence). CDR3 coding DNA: TGTGCCAGCGCAAGCCCGGGGGGCGTTCAAGAGACCCAGTACTTC. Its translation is CASASPGGVQETQYF.

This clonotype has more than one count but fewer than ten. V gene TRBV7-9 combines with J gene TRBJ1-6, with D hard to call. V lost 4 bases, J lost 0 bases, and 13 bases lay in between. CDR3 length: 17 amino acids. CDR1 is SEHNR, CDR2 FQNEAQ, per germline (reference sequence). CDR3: CASSWGGRVSYNSPLHF. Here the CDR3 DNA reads TGTGCCAGCAGCTGGGGAGGGAGAGTCTCCTATAATTCACCCCTCCACTTT.

CDR3 sequence (DNA): TGTGCCAGCAGTGAATGGGGGGCCGGGGGAGTTGATAATTCACCCCTCCACTTT. This gives the protein CASSEWGAGGVDNSPLHF. The J gene is TRBJ1-6, the V gene TRBV25-1; possible D gene TRBD1, 6 bases. The CDR3 spans 18 residues. Germline CDR1 MGHDK, CDR2 SYGVNS. V was clipped by 1 base and J by 5 bases, with 18 bases between them.

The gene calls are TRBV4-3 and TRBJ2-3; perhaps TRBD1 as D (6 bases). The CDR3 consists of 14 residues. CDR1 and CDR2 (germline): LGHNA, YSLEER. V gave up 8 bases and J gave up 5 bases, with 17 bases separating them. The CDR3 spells CASASRGMRDTQYF. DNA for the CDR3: TGCGCCAGCGCCTCGAGGGGGATGAGAGATACGCAGTATTTT.

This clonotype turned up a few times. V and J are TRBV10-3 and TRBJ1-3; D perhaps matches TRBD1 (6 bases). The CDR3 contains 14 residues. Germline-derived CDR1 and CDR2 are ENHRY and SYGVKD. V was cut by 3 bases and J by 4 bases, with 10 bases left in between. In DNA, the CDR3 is TGTGCCATCAGTGAAGGGGGGTACGGAAACACCATATATTTT. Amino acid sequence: CAISEGGYGNTIYF.

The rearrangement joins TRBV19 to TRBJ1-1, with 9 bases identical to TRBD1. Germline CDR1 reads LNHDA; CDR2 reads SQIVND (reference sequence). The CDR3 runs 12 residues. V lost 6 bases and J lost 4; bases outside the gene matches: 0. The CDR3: CASRDRGTEAFF. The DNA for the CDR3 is TGTGCCAGTAGGGACAGGGGCACTGAAGCTTTCTTT.

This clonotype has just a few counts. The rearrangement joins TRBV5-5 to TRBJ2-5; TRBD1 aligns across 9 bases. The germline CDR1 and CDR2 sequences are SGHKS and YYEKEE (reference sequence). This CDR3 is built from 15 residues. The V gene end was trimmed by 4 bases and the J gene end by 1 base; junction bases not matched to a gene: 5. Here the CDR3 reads CASSRRTGAQETQYF. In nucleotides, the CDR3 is TGTGCCAGCAGCCGAAGGACAGGGGCCCAAGAGACCCAGTACTTC.

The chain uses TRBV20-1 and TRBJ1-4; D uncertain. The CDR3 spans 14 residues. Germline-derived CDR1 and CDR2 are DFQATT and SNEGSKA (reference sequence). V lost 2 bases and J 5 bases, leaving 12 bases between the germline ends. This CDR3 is CSARYWQLNEKLFF. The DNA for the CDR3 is TGCAGTGCTAGATACTGGCAGTTAAATGAAAAACTGTTTTTT.